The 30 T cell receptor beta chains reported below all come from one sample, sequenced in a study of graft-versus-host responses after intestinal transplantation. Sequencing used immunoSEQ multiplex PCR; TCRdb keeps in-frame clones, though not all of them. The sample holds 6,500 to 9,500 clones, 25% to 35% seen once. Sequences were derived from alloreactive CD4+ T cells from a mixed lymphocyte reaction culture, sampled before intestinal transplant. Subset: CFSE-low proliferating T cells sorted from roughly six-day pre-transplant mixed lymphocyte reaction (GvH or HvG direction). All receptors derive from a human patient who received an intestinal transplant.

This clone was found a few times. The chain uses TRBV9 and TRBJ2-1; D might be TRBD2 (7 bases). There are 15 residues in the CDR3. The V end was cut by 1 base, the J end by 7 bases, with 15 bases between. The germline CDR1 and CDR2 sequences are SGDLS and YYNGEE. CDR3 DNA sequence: TGTGCCAGCAGCGTATCCGGGGGGCTAGGAAATGAGCAGTTCTTC. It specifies CASSVSGGLGNEQFF.

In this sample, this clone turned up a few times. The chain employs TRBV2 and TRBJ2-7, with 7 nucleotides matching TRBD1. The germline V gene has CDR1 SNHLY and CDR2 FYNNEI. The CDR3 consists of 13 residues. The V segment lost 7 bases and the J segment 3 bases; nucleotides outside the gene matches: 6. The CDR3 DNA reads TGTGCCAGCACCAGGGACAGTATCTACGAGCAGTACTTC. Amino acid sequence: CASTRDSIYEQYF.

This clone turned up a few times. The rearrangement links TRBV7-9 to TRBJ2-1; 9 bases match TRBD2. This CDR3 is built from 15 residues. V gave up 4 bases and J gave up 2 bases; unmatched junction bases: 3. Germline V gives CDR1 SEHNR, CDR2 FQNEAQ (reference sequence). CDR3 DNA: TGTGCCAGCAGCTATAGCGGGAGCCCCTACAATGAGCAGTTCTTC. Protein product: CASSYSGSPYNEQFF.

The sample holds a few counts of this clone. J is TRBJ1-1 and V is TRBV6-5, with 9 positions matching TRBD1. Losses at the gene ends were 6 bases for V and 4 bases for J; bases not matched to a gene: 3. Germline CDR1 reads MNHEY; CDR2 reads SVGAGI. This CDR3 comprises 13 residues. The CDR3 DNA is TGTGCCAGCAGCTACAGGGGGCGCACTGAAGCTTTCTTT. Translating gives CASSYRGRTEAFF.

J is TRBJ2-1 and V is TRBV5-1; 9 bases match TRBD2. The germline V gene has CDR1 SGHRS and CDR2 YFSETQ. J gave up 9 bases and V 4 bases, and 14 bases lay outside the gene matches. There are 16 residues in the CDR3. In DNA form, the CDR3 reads TGCGCCAGCAGCGCGGACCACCTGAGAGCGGGGGGTGAGCAGTTCTTC. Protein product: CASSADHLRAGGEQFF.

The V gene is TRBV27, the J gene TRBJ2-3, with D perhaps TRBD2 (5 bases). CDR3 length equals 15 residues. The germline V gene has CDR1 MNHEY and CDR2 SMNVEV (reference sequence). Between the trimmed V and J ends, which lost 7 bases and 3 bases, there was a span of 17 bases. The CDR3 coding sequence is TGTGCCAGCACTACTATACCGGGGTTGACAGATACGCAGTATTTT. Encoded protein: CASTTIPGLTDTQYF.

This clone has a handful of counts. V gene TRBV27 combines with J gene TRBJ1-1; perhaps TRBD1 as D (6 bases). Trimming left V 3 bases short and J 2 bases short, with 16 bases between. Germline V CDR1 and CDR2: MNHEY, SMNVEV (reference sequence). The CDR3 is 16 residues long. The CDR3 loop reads CASSFHSTGHNTEAFF. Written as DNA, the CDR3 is TGTGCCAGCAGTTTTCACTCGACAGGACACAACACTGAAGCTTTCTTT.

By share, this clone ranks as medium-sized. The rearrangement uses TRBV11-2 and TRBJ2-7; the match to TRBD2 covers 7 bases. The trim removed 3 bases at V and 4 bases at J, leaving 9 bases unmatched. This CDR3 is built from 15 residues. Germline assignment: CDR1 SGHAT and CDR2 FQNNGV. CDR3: CASSFSSGTGYEQYF. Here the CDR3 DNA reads TGTGCCAGCAGCTTTTCTAGCGGAACAGGATACGAGCAGTACTTC. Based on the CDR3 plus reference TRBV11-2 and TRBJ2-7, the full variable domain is EAGVAQSPRYKIIEKRQSVAFWCNPISGHATLYWYQQILGQGPKLLIQFQNNGVVDDSQLPKDRFSAERLKGVDSTLKIQPAKLEDSAVYLCASSFSSGTGYEQYFGPGTRLTVT.

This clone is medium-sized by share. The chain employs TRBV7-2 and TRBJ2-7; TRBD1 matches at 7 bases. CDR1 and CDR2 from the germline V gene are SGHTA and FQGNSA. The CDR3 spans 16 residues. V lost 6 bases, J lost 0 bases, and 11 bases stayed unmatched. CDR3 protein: CASRPRARGSSYEQYF. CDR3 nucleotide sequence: TGTGCCAGCAGACCCCGGGCCAGGGGGAGCTCCTACGAGCAGTACTTC.

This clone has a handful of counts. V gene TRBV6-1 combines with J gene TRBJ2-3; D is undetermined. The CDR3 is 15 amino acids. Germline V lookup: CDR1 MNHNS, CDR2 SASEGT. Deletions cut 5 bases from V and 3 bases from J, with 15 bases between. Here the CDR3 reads CASSFDQAKTDTQYF. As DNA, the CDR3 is TGTGCCAGCAGTTTCGACCAGGCCAAGACAGATACGCAGTATTTT.

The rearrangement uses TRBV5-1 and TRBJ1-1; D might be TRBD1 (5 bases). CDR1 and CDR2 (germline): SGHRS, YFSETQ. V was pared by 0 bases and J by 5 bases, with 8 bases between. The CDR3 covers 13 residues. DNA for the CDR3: TGCGCCAGCAGCTTGGAACCAGGGACTGAAGCTTTCTTT. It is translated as CASSLEPGTEAFF.

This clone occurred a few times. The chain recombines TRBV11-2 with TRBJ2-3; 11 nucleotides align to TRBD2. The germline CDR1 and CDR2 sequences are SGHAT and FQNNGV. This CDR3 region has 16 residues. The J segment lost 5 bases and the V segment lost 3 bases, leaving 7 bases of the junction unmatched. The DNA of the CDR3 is TGTGCCAGCAGCTTGGTAGCGGGAGGGCCCGGAGATACGCAGTATTTT. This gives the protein CASSLVAGGPGDTQYF.

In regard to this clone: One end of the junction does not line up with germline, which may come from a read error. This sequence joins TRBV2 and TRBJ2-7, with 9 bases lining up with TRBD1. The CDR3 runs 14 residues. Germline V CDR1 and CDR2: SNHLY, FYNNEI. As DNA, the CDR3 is TGTGCCATCAGTCGGACAGGGGTCTCCTACGAGCAGTACTTC. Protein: CAISRTGVSYEQYF.

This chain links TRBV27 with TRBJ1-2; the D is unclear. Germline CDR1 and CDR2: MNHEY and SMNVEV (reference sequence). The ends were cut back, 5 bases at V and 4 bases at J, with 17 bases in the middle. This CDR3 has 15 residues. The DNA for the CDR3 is TGTGCCAGCAGTGCAACCAAACTCCCGCTCTATGGCTACACCTTC. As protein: CASSATKLPLYGYTF.

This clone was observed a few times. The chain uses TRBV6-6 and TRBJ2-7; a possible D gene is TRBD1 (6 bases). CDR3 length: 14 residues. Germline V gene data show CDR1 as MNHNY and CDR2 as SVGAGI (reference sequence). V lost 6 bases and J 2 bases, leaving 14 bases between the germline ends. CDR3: CASSRPTGTYEQYF. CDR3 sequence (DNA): TGTGCCAGCAGCCGACCGACAGGTACCTACGAGCAGTACTTC.

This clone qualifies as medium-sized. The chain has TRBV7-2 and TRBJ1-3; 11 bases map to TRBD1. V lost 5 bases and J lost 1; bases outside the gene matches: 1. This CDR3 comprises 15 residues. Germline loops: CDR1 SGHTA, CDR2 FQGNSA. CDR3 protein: CASSRDRGSGNTIYF. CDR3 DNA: TGTGCCAGCAGCCGGGACAGGGGGTCTGGAAACACCATATATTTT.

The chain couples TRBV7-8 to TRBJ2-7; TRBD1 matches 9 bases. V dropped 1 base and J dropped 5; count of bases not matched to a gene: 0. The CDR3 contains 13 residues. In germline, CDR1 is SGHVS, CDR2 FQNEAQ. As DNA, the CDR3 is TGTGCCAGCAGCTTAGGGACAGGGGACGAGCAGTACTTC. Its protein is CASSLGTGDEQYF.

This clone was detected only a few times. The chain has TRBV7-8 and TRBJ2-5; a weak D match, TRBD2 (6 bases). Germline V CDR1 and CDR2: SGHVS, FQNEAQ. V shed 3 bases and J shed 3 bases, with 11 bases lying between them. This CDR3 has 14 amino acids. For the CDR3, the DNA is TGTGCCAGCAGCTTCCATAGCGGAAAAGAGACCCAGTACTTC. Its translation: CASSFHSGKETQYF.

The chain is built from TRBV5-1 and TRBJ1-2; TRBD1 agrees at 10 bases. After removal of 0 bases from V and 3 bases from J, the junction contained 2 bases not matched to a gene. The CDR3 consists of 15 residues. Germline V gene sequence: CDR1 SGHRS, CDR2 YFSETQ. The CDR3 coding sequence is TGCGCCAGCAGCTTGGGACAGGGGGCTGACTATGGCTACACCTTC. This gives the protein CASSLGQGADYGYTF.

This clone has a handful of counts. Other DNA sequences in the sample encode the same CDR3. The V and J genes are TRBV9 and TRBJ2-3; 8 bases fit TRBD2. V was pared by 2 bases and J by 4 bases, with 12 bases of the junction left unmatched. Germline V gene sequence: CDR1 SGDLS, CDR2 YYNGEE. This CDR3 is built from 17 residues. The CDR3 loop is CASSVDPPGLVADTQYF. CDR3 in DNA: TGTGCCAGCAGCGTTGATCCTCCGGGACTAGTTGCAGATACGCAGTATTTT. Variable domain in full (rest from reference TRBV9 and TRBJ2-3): DSGVTQTPKHLITATGQRVTLRCSPRSGDLSVYWYQQSLDQGLQFLIQYYNGEERAKGNILERFSAQQFPDLHSELNLSSLELGDSALYFCASSVDPPGLVADTQYFGPGTRLTVL.

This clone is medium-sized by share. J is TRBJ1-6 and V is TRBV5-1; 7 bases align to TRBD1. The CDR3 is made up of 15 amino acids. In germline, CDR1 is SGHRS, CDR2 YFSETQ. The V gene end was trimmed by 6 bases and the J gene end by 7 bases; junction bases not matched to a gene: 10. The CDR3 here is CASTQTGQTNSPLHF. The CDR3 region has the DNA TGCGCCAGCACCCAGACGGGACAGACCAATTCACCCCTCCACTTT. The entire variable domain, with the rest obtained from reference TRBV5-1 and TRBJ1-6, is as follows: KAGVTQTPRYLIKTRGQQVTLSCSPISGHRSVSWYQQTPGQGLQFLFEYFSETQRNKGNFPGRFSGRQFSNSRSEMNVSTLELGDSALYLCASTQTGQTNSPLHFGNGTRLTVT.

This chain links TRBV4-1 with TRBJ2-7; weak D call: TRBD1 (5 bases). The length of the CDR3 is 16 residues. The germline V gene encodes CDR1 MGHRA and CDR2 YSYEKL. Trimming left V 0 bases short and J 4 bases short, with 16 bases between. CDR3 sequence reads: CASSQEITRVGYEQYF. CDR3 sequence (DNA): TGCGCCAGCAGCCAAGAGATTACCAGGGTAGGGTACGAGCAGTACTTC.

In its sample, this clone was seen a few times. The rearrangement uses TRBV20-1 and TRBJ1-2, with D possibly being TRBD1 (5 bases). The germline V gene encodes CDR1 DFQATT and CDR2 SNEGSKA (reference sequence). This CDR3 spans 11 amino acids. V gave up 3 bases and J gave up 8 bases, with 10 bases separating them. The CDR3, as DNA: TGCAGTGCTAGCCGGGGGAGGGGCTACACCTTC. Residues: CSASRGRGYTF.

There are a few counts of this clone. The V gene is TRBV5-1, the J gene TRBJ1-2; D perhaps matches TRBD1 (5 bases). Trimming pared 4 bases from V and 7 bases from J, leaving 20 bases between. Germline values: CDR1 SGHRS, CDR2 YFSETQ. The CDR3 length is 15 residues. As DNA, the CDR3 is TGCGCCAGCAGCCCGGGGGAGGAGGCTCTTAGTGGCTACACCTTC. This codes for CASSPGEEALSGYTF.

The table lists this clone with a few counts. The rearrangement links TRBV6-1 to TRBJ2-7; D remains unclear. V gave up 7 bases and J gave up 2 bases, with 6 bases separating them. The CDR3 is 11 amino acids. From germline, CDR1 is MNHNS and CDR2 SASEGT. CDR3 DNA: TGTGCCAGCACCGCGGCCTACGAGCAGTACTTC. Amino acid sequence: CASTAAYEQYF.

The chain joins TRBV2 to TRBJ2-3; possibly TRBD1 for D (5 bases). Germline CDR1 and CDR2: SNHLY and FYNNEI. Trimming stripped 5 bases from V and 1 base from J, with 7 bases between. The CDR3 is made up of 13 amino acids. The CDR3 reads CASSLGGTDTQYF. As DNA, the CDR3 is TGTGCCAGCAGTCTAGGGGGCACAGATACGCAGTATTTT. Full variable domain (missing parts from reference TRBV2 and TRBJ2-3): EPEVTQTPSHQVTQMGQEVILRCVPISNHLYFYWYRQILGQKVEFLVSFYNNEISEKSEIFDDQFSVERPDGSNFTLKIRSTKLEDSAMYFCASSLGGTDTQYFGPGTRLTVL.

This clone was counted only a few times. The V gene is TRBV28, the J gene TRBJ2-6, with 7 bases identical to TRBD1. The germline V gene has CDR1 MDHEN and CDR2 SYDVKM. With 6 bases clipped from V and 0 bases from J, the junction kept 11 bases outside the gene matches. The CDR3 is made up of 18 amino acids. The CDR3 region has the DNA TGTGCCAGCAGCGCCTCCTTGGGACAGCACTCTGGGGCCAACGTCCTGACTTTC. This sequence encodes CASSASLGQHSGANVLTF.

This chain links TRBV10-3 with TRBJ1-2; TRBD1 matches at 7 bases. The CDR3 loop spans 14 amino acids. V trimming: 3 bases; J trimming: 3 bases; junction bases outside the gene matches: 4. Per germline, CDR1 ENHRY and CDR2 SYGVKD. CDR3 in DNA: TGTGCCATCAGTGAATACAGGGGAGACTATGGCTACACCTTC. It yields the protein CAISEYRGDYGYTF.

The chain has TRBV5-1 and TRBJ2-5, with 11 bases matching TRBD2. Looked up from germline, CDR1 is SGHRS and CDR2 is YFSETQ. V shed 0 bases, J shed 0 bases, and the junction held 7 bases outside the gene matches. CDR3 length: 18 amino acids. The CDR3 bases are TGCGCCAGCAGCTTGGAACTAGCGGGAGTTCCGTACCAAGAGACCCAGTACTTC. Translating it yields CASSLELAGVPYQETQYF.

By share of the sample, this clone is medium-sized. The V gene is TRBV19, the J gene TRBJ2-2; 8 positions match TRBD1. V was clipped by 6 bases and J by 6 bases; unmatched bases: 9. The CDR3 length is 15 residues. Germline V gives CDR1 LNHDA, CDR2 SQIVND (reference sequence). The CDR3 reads CASRSRQGPSGELFF. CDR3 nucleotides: TGTGCCAGTAGAAGCCGACAGGGGCCTTCCGGGGAGCTGTTTTTT.